This T cell receptor beta chain derives from a study of T cells in Graves' hyperthyroidism and ophthalmopathy. This clonotype was seen at least ten times. CDR1 and CDR2 from the germline V gene are SGHVS and FNYEAQ. The CDR3 runs to 17 residues. V gave up 0 bases and J gave up 3 bases, with 14 bases separating them. What was amplified from RNA transcripts were TCR beta CDR3 regions. In the first-round RT-PCR of the TCR CDR3, the HTBI primer set was used. TCRdb re-called the multiplex PCR reads through MiXCR, storing one row per CDR3 protein. Seen here are 92,000 or so distinct CDR3 sequences, around 52% observed once, and the top ten hold about 25%.

The genes are TRBV7-6 and TRBJ2-2; D ambiguous. The sequence came from a woman aged 40 to 49 with Graves' hyperthyroidism. The specimen was blood. Here the CDR3 DNA reads TGTGCCAGCAGCTTAGCCTCTGGGATTGCTTACACCGGGGAGCTGTTTTTT. Residues: CASSLASGIAYTGELFF.